Here is one T cell receptor beta chain with its context. The target antigen is unknown. The sample is drawn from a study of cytomegalovirus exposure and HLA in healthy donors. Study observations and caveats: A later analysis, which compared TCR beta chains of equal frequency, found the HLA-associated ones more clonally expanded.

Vbeta (60) and Jbeta (13) primers were used in the PCR. Measured with immunoSEQ multiplex PCR; TCRdb has only the in-frame clones, and not every one. The sample lists some 130,000 clones; 80% were seen once. Sequenced material: PBMCs. The receptor was isolated from a man between 25 and 39 years old in good health and CMV-seronegative.

The CDR3 reads CASAPDEQYF. Written as DNA, the CDR3 is TGTGCTAGTGCCCCAGACGAGCAGTACTTC. The chain links TRBV12-5 to TRBJ2-7; D uncertain. The germline CDR1 and CDR2 sequences are LGHNT and FRNRAP. V was pared by 7 bases and J by 5 bases, with 6 bases between. CDR3 length equals 10 residues. The variable domain in full, with the rest retrieved from reference TRBV12-5 and TRBJ2-7, is DARVTQTPRHKVTEMGQEVTMRCQPILGHNTVFWYRQTMMQGLELLAYFRNRAPLDDSGMPKDRFSAEMPDATLATLKIQPSEPRDSAVYFCASAPDEQYFGPGTRLTVT.